The clone carrying this TCR beta chain has just a few counts. What it recognizes is unknown. Per sample, a minimum of 7 million PBMCs were isolated. The data were taken from a study of blood T cells in healthy people across ages. Study results and limitations: As age increased, TCR beta diversity per million T cells fell in a roughly linear fashion. Naive CD4+ cells and diversity were both higher in long-lived donors than in aged donors.

Next came a second PCR, run for about 6 to 12 cycles, which used a sample-barcoded 5' primer along with a J-beta primer mix. TCRdb used MiXCR to reprocess the 5' RACE reads, holding one entry per CDR3 protein. The profile shows under 2 million distinct CDR3 sequences, around 35% of them singletons. The sample consisted of blood. The sequence came from a woman between 25 and 40 years old in good health.

The DNA for the CDR3 is TGTGCCAGCAGCTCAGGAGCGGACACTGAAGCTTTCTTT. Protein: CASSSGADTEAFF. This rearrangement joins TRBV7-2 to TRBJ1-1, with unresolved D. There are 13 residues in the CDR3. Trimming took off 4 bases at V and 3 bases at J, with 9 bases between the two ends. Looked up from germline, CDR1 is SGHTA and CDR2 is FQGNSA.